The present T cell receptor beta chain was sequenced within a study of cytomegalovirus exposure and HLA in healthy donors. Study in general: The 120 or so validation repertoires were produced on the same platform as the 550 to 750 repertoires of the first cohort. This was reported in a later analysis. Study results and caveats: Subsequent analysis found a tendency for first-cohort TCR clusters to co-occur within the approximately 130 validation repertoires. Whilst most TCR sequences proved rare, a subset of public TCRs occurred across many donors.

CDR3 size: 15 residues. Germline-derived CDR1 and CDR2 are ENHRY and SYGVKD. V was pared by 10 bases and J by 2 bases, with 11 bases of the junction left unmatched. The validation cohort, a group of 90 to 150 subjects, included the donors and was separate from the roughly 620-subject first cohort. Comment on this clone: The antigen remains undetermined.

Profiled with immunoSEQ multiplex PCR; TCRdb holds only in-frame clones, not every one. This sample carries roughly 330,000 clones, 87% of them seen once, and the ten largest clones take roughly 1.1%. The source material was PBMCs. The sequence was obtained from a woman aged 30 to 39 in good health and CMV-seropositive. The gene calls are TRBV10-3 and TRBJ2-3; 8 bases align to TRBD2. CDR3 protein: CATLKGGRYTDTQYF. As DNA, the CDR3 is TGTGCCACGCTTAAGGGCGGGAGGTACACAGATACGCAGTATTTT.